These 16 T cell receptor beta chains share one sample of origin, sequenced in a study of T cell clusters in autoimmune cytopenias. TRB rearrangements were amplified by touch-down multiplex PCR with mixed TRB-A/B primers. From its re-call of the multiplex PCR reads, TCRdb lists each CDR3 protein once, without DNA. The sample totals fewer than 8,500 distinct CDR3 sequences. About 37,500 genome equivalents of blood DNA were amplified for TRB. The sample consisted of peripheral blood. The receptors shown here come from a human donor with an autoimmune cytopenia or autoimmune hepatitis (not recorded which).

J is TRBJ1-5 and V is TRBV28. This CDR3 contains 14 residues. Germline CDR1 reads MDHEN; CDR2 reads SYDVKM. The CDR3 sequence: CASRGILGNQPQHF.

This CDR3 reads CASSLAYNEQFF. The chain recombines TRBV7-9 with TRBJ2-1. CDR1 is SEHNR and CDR2 is FQNEAQ in the germline V gene (reference sequence). The CDR3 sequence is 12 residues long.

V usage is TRBV28 and J usage is TRBJ1-6. From germline, CDR1 is MDHEN and CDR2 SYDVKM. The CDR3 runs to 15 residues. CDR3 region: CASRTVSSYNSPLHF.

This chain uses TRBV7-9 with TRBJ2-5; the D call from TCRdb, TRBD1, cannot be confirmed without DNA. Looked up from germline, CDR1 is SEHNR and CDR2 is FQNEAQ (reference sequence). The CDR3 extends over 16 amino acids. The CDR3 spells CASTPYSGGPQETQYF.

Frequency places this clonotype as medium-sized. V usage is TRBV19 and J usage is TRBJ1-2; TCRdb's assignment of TRBD1 cannot be checked, as there is no DNA. Germline loops: CDR1 LNHDA, CDR2 SQIVND (reference sequence). CDR3 length equals 15 residues. The CDR3 sequence: CASSMLGQGSYGYTF.

The chain combines TRBV12-3 or TRBV12-4 with TRBJ2-7; the TCRdb D gene call, TRBD1, has no DNA to confirm it. The CDR3 sequence is 18 residues long. The CDR3 sequence: CASSLVDWTGNNLYEQYF.

Judged by frequency, this clonotype is medium-sized. V is TRBV5-6 and J is TRBJ1-2. CDR1 and CDR2 from the germline V gene are SGHDT and YYEEEE. The CDR3 loop spans 15 amino acids. This chain's CDR3 is CASSLRSGLASGYTF.

The V and J genes are TRBV6-5 and TRBJ2-7; TCRdb's D gene call, TRBD1, goes unchecked for lack of DNA. The CDR3 is 15 amino acids. Germline lookup yields CDR1 MNHEY and CDR2 SVGAGI. The CDR3 is CASSAGGGSSYEQYF.

This clonotype is labeled medium-sized based on frequency. This chain joins TRBV7-2 and TRBJ1-2; TCRdb selects TRBD1, and the lack of DNA leaves this call unchecked. Germline CDR1 is SGHTA and CDR2 is FQGNSA. CDR3 length: 15 residues. This chain's CDR3 is CASSSRDRGGFGYTF.

The V gene is TRBV12-3 or TRBV12-4, the J gene TRBJ2-1; there is no DNA to check the TCRdb D call of TRBD2. CDR3 length: 16 residues. The CDR3: CASTRGGGGTHNEQFF.

This clonotype is called medium-sized based on its frequency. The chain recombines TRBV6-6 with TRBJ1-2; TCRdb lists TRBD1, though no DNA is available to test this call. The CDR3 consists of 14 residues. In germline, CDR1 is MNHNY, CDR2 SVGAGI (reference sequence). The chain's CDR3 is CASSSGTGTYGYTF.

Frequency places this clonotype as medium-sized. The chain links TRBV7-2 to TRBJ1-1; with no DNA, the TCRdb D assignment of TRBD1 cannot be verified. This CDR3 contains 14 residues. Germline V gives CDR1 SGHTA, CDR2 FQGNSA. CDR3 in amino acids: CASSLVRGLTEAFF.

This clonotype counts as medium-sized by frequency. This sequence joins TRBV6-6 and TRBJ2-6; TCRdb outputs TRBD1, but without DNA this stays unchecked. CDR1 and CDR2 (germline): MNHNY, SVGAGI (reference sequence). There are 20 residues in the CDR3. The CDR3: CASSYSPGQRPNSGANVLTF.

This clonotype counts as medium-sized by frequency. V and J are TRBV27 and TRBJ1-3; TCRdb picks TRBD1, but there is no DNA to check that call. CDR3 length: 13 amino acids. Germline values: CDR1 MNHEY, CDR2 SMNVEV (reference sequence). CDR3 region: CASSPGTANPIYF.

By frequency, this clonotype registers medium-sized (0.01 to 0.1%). The V and J genes are TRBV6-5 and TRBJ2-7; TCRdb indicates TRBD1, and absent DNA this call remains unverified. The CDR3 length is 14 residues. In germline, CDR1 is MNHEY, CDR2 SVGAGI. The CDR3 is CASSRDRRAYEQYF.

The chain links TRBV12-3 or TRBV12-4 to TRBJ2-5; the TRBD1 assignment by TCRdb is unverifiable without DNA. The CDR3 runs to 13 residues. CDR3 sequence: CASRYGQQETQYF.